The next 27 T cell receptor beta chains were all read from a single sample in a study of regulatory T cells in long-lasting Graves disease. With iRepertoire HTBI primers and Arm-PCR of CDR3 regions, TCR beta libraries were built. TCRdb recomputed calls from the multiplex PCR reads with MiXCR, one row per CDR3 protein. The sample has roughly 400,000 distinct CDR3 sequences; 20% to 25% are singletons. Indicated time point: persistent/refractory GD, antithyroid drugs over 5 years with positive TRAb. After RNA was extracted from PBMCs, the TCR library was made from it. The sample was peripheral blood mononuclear cells (PBMCs), taken when the disease was refractory, from a patient treated with antithyroid drugs. The receptors stem from a female donor with Graves disease.

The gene calls are TRBV18 and TRBJ1-1; D is undetermined. The CDR3 is 14 amino acids. Germline CDR1 and CDR2: KGHSH and LQKENI. V gave up 3 bases and J gave up 1 base, with 9 bases separating them. CDR3 amino acids: CASSPLERNTEAFF. DNA for the CDR3: TGTGCCAGCTCACCCCTGGAGAGGAACACTGAAGCTTTCTTT.

This CDR3 reads CASSHHRTGLNTEAFF. In nucleotides, the CDR3 is TGTGCCAGCAGCCACCATCGGACAGGGTTGAACACTGAAGCTTTCTTT. The chain joins TRBV7-2 to TRBJ1-1, with 8 bases that match TRBD1. The CDR3 length is 16 residues. V was pared by 5 bases and J by 0 bases, with 8 bases of the junction left unmatched. Looked up from germline, CDR1 is SGHTA and CDR2 is FQGNSA. The entire variable domain, with the rest obtained from reference TRBV7-2 and TRBJ1-1, is as follows: GAGVSQSPSNKVTEKGKDVELRCDPISGHTALYWYRQSLGQGLEFLIYFQGNSAPDKSGLPSDRFSAERTGGSVSTLTIQRTQQEDSAVYLCASSHHRTGLNTEAFFGQGTRLTVV.

The table lists this clonotype with many counts. The chain's CDR3 is CASSSMTGFGGYTF. CDR3 nucleotides: TGTGCCAGCAGCTCCATGACAGGGTTCGGTGGCTACACCTTC. The J gene is TRBJ1-2, the V gene TRBV7-9, with TRBD1 matching over 7 bases. The CDR3 loop spans 14 amino acids. The V and J ends lost 4 bases and 7 bases, in that order; junction bases with no gene match: 9. The V gene's germline CDR1 is SEHNR and CDR2 FQNEAQ (reference sequence).

The chain is built from TRBV12-3 or TRBV12-4 and TRBJ1-3; 8 nucleotides agree with TRBD1. The V gene end was trimmed by 7 bases and the J gene end by 2 bases; junction bases not matched to a gene: 4. This CDR3 spans 14 amino acids. The CDR3 DNA reads as TGTGCCAGCACCCCCAGGGGGCCTGGAAACACCATATATTTT. This translates into CASTPRGPGNTIYF.

This clonotype was counted many times. CDR3 coding DNA: TGTGCCAGCAGTGAATCAGGGGTCTTCCTAGCCAAAAACATTCAGTACTTC. Protein product: CASSESGVFLAKNIQYF. The V and J genes are TRBV2 and TRBJ2-4; maybe TRBD1 (6 bases). The CDR3 totals 17 residues. Germline lookup yields CDR1 SNHLY and CDR2 FYNNEI. Between the trimmed V and J ends, which lost 2 bases and 0 bases, there was a span of 14 bases.

In this sample, this clonotype turned up many times. V gene TRBV5-6 combines with J gene TRBJ2-2; D is tentatively TRBD1 or TRBD2 (5 bases each). Germline CDR1 reads SGHDT; CDR2 reads YYEEEE. This CDR3 is built from 18 residues. V lost 1 base to trimming and J lost 5 bases, with 21 bases between them. CDR3 sequence (DNA): TGTGCCAGCAGCTTGCAACCGCCGGGACGACTAACGACCGGGGAGCTGTTTTTT. It encodes CASSLQPPGRLTTGELFF.

This clonotype appeared a few times. The chain is built from TRBV20-1 and TRBJ2-2; D is unclear. This CDR3 region has 14 residues. Germline-derived CDR1 and CDR2 are DFQATT and SNEGSKA (reference sequence). Between the trimmed V and J ends, which lost 0 bases and 6 bases, there was a span of 11 bases. The chain's CDR3 is CSARETPAAGELFF. CDR3 in DNA: TGCAGTGCTAGAGAAACACCGGCGGCCGGGGAGCTGTTTTTT.

The table lists this clonotype with many counts. The chain combines TRBV20-1 with TRBJ2-7; D is unclear. The CDR3 sequence is 11 residues long. The germline V gene has CDR1 DFQATT and CDR2 SNEGSKA (reference sequence). Trimming removed 3 bases at V and 5 bases at J, with 8 bases between. CDR3 coding DNA: TGCAGTGCTAGCCTCGGAAACGAGCAGTACTTC. It translates to CSASLGNEQYF.

The sample holds a few counts of this clonotype. The rearrangement uses TRBV20-1 and TRBJ2-5; 12 bases fit TRBD2. The CDR3 has 15 amino acids. Germline V gene sequence: CDR1 DFQATT, CDR2 SNEGSKA (reference sequence). V lost 5 bases and J lost 3; bases outside the gene matches: 7. CDR3 DNA sequence: TGCAGTGCTGACTCGACTAGCGGGAGAGAAGAGACCCAGTACTTC. It specifies CSADSTSGREETQYF.

This clonotype was recorded a few times. The rearrangement uses TRBV6-1 and TRBJ1-2, with unresolved D. The CDR3 sequence is 14 residues long. Germline V gene data show CDR1 as MNHNS and CDR2 as SASEGT. With 8 bases removed from V and 5 bases from J, the gap between germline ends came to 18 bases. CDR3: CASVKDTTPYGYTF. The CDR3 nucleotides read TGTGCCAGCGTCAAAGATACGACACCTTATGGCTACACCTTC.

There are a few counts of this clonotype. The V gene is TRBV30, the J gene TRBJ2-7, with TRBD2 matching over 8 bases. The CDR3 spans 14 residues. CDR1 GTSNPN and CDR2 SVGIG come from the germline V gene (reference sequence). Losses at the gene ends were 3 bases for V and 3 bases for J; bases not matched to a gene: 7. The CDR3 loop is CAWRGSGLGYEQYF. CDR3 DNA sequence: TGTGCCTGGAGAGGATCGGGACTAGGCTACGAGCAGTACTTC. Full variable domain (missing parts from reference TRBV30 and TRBJ2-7): SQTIHQWPATLVQPVGSPLSLECTVEGTSNPNLYWYRQAAGRGLQLLFYSVGIGQISSEVPQNLSASRPQDRQFILSSKKLLLSDSGFYLCAWRGSGLGYEQYFGPGTRLTVT.

This clonotype showed up just a few times. The chain has TRBV6-1 and TRBJ2-5, with 9 bases matching TRBD1. Germline CDR1 is MNHNS and CDR2 is SASEGT. V lost 7 bases, J lost 0 bases, and 6 bases stayed unmatched. The CDR3 extends over 15 amino acids. The DNA of the CDR3 is TGTGCCAGCAACAGGGGGCGCTTGTACCAAGAGACCCAGTACTTC. Translation: CASNRGRLYQETQYF.

This chain connects TRBV5-1 to TRBJ1-4; weak D call: TRBD1 (6 bases). The ends were cut back, 3 bases at V and 0 bases at J, with 12 bases in the middle. The CDR3 totals 16 residues. The germline V gene encodes CDR1 SGHRS and CDR2 YFSETQ. This chain's CDR3 is CASSSTGTTTNEKLFF. CDR3 nucleotides: TGCGCCAGCAGCTCTACAGGGACCACAACTAATGAAAAACTGTTTTTT.

The V call is TRBV6-5, the J call TRBJ2-2; the match to TRBD2 covers 7 bases. The trim removed 2 bases at V and 6 bases at J, leaving 6 bases unmatched. This CDR3 comprises 15 residues. Germline CDR1 reads MNHEY; CDR2 reads SVGAGI. CDR3 in amino acids: CASSYGGSGAGELFF. The CDR3 region has the DNA TGTGCCAGCAGTTACGGCGGGAGTGGGGCCGGGGAGCTGTTTTTT.

This clonotype was counted many times. The J gene is TRBJ1-2, the V gene TRBV19, with D hard to call. CDR1 is LNHDA and CDR2 is SQIVND in the germline V gene (reference sequence). CDR3 length: 15 amino acids. The V end lost 10 bases, the J end lost 5 bases, and 23 bases lay between the germline ends. This CDR3 is CATHPMADGLYGYTF. DNA of the CDR3: TGTGCCACTCACCCTATGGCAGATGGACTTTATGGCTACACCTTC.

This clonotype was detected many times. V is TRBV28 and J is TRBJ2-7, with 7 nucleotides matching TRBD2. CDR3 size: 15 residues. Germline V CDR1 and CDR2: MDHEN, SYDVKM. Losses at the gene ends were 5 bases for V and 4 bases for J; bases not matched to a gene: 11. The CDR3 spells CASSDLGAGKYEQYF. Here the CDR3 DNA reads TGTGCCAGCAGTGACCTAGGAGCGGGAAAGTACGAGCAGTACTTC.

The rearrangement uses TRBV11-2 and TRBJ2-3, with 8 bases aligning to TRBD2. This CDR3 has 16 residues. The germline V gene encodes CDR1 SGHAT and CDR2 FQNNGV. V dropped 4 bases and J dropped 5; count of bases not matched to a gene: 11. The CDR3 region has the DNA TGTGCCAGCAGCTCGGGCCAGCGGGAGCTTGGAGATACGCAGTATTTT. Amino acids: CASSSGQRELGDTQYF.

The V and J genes are TRBV15 and TRBJ2-2; 9 nucleotides line up with TRBD2. Germline V gene sequence: CDR1 LNHNV, CDR2 YYDKDF (reference sequence). V was pared by 0 bases and J by 8 bases, with 10 bases of the junction left unmatched. The CDR3 is 17 amino acids. CDR3 protein: CATSREETSGNSGELFF. CDR3 DNA sequence: TGTGCCACCAGCAGAGAGGAGACTAGCGGTAATTCGGGGGAGCTGTTTTTT.

This clonotype has at least ten counts. The J gene is TRBJ2-7, the V gene TRBV6-2 or TRBV6-3, with 11 bases identical to TRBD2. V was pared by 2 bases and J by 4 bases, with 16 bases of the junction left unmatched. The CDR3 spans 19 residues. The germline V gene has CDR1 MNHEY and CDR2 SVGEGT. Here the CDR3 DNA reads TGTGCCAGCAGTTACCACTCAGGGGGACTAGCGGAGCCGATATACGAGCAGTACTTC. Translated: CASSYHSGGLAEPIYEQYF.

The J gene is TRBJ2-5, the V gene TRBV6-1; 7 nucleotides match TRBD1. The CDR3 has 15 amino acids. V lost 4 bases, J lost 4 bases, and 9 bases stayed unmatched. Germline V gene sequence: CDR1 MNHNS, CDR2 SASEGT. This CDR3 reads CASSVTGARGETQYF. The CDR3 bases are TGTGCCAGCAGTGTAACAGGGGCTCGGGGAGAGACCCAGTACTTC.

This clonotype has a count of ten or more. The chain recombines TRBV11-2 with TRBJ2-7; D gene ambiguous. Trimming took off 1 base at V and 1 base at J, with 5 bases between the two ends. This CDR3 has 13 amino acids. The germline V gene has CDR1 SGHAT and CDR2 FQNNGV. This chain's CDR3 is CASSLGPSYEQYF. Here the CDR3 DNA reads TGTGCCAGCAGCTTAGGCCCATCCTACGAGCAGTACTTC.

V usage is TRBV7-2 and J usage is TRBJ2-3; D is ambiguous. Germline values: CDR1 SGHTA, CDR2 FQGNSA. This CDR3 spans 16 amino acids. V lost 5 bases to trimming and J lost 4 bases, with 19 bases between them. The DNA of the CDR3 is TGTGCCAGCAGCACGCAAGGAGTTGGAGAGGCAGATACGCAGTATTTT. It codes for CASSTQGVGEADTQYF.

This clonotype was found a few times. This chain links TRBV7-2 with TRBJ1-1, with no clear D. Germline V gene lookup returns CDR1 SGHTA and CDR2 FQGNSA. The CDR3 contains 15 residues. V lost 4 bases and J lost 0, with 12 bases in between. The CDR3 DNA reads TGTGCCAGCAGCTGGTCTGGACTGTTGAACACTGAAGCTTTCTTT. It translates to CASSWSGLLNTEAFF.

Notes on this clonotype: This is likely a read error, given that the CDR3 carries no conserved phenylalanine or tryptophan at its end. The chain recombines TRBV20-1 with TRBJ1-4, with TRBD1 as a possible D gene (6 bases). Germline loops: CDR1 DFQATT, CDR2 SNEGSKA (reference sequence). Trimming removed 0 bases from V and 8 bases from J, with 16 bases in between. This CDR3 spans 15 amino acids. The DNA for the CDR3 is TGCAGTGCTAGAGATCAGGGGACCCTCGGGGAAAAACTGTTTTTA. Its translation: CSARDQGTLGEKLFL.

The chain has TRBV27 and TRBJ2-5; weak D call: TRBD2 (6 bases). The length of the CDR3 is 14 residues. Trimming stripped 5 bases from V and 6 bases from J, with 16 bases between. The germline V gene encodes CDR1 MNHEY and CDR2 SMNVEV (reference sequence). DNA of the CDR3: TGTGCCAGCAGTCAGGCGGGGCCTGGACAGACCCAGTACTTC. Translated, it gives CASSQAGPGQTQYF.

The rearrangement links TRBV7-2 to TRBJ1-2; TRBD1 agrees at 9 bases. V lost 4 bases to trimming and J lost 4 bases; unmatched junction nucleotides: 4. The CDR3 has 14 amino acids. The germline V gene encodes CDR1 SGHTA and CDR2 FQGNSA. The CDR3 loop reads CASSYGTGIYGYTF. The CDR3 DNA sequence: TGTGCCAGCAGCTATGGGACAGGGATCTATGGCTACACCTTC. Together with reference TRBV7-2 and TRBJ1-2, the CDR3 gives the full variable domain: GAGVSQSPSNKVTEKGKDVELRCDPISGHTALYWYRQSLGQGLEFLIYFQGNSAPDKSGLPSDRFSAERTGGSVSTLTIQRTQQEDSAVYLCASSYGTGIYGYTFGSGTRLTVV.

This clonotype has ten or more counts. This sequence joins TRBV29-1 and TRBJ1-1; tentative D call: TRBD1 (5 bases). This CDR3 comprises 14 residues. The germline CDR1 and CDR2 sequences are SQVTM and ANQGSEA. Trimming took off 4 bases at V and 5 bases at J, with 17 bases between the two ends. The CDR3 region has the DNA TGCAGCGTTGGCTTAGGGGCGGCGGGGACTGAAGCTTTCTTT. It is translated as CSVGLGAAGTEAFF.